Listed here are 24 T cell receptor beta chains from one sample, sequenced in a study of blood T cell repertoires in COVID-19 (dated by TCRdb to the early 2020s). Receptor libraries were prepared by the immunoSEQ multiplex PCR assay. TCRdb mirrors the immuneACCESS table, restricted to in-frame sequences. Some clones are absent from its copies; in checked studies, under half trace to an unresolved V gene, and the reason for the others is unknown. The sample profile shows roughly 67,000 clones; roughly 80% of them were found once. 20% to 25% of the sample is in the top ten clones. The sample comprised peripheral blood. These receptor sequences come from a human donor in a cohort sampled during active COVID-19.

The chain recombines TRBV7-8 with TRBJ2-7; a possible D gene is TRBD2 (5 bases). V lost 5 bases to trimming and J lost 1 base, with 15 bases between them. Germline values: CDR1 SGHVS, CDR2 FQNEAQ. CDR3 size: 15 residues. CDR3 nucleotides: TGTGCCAGCAGCCCTTCGAGGGTTGGGTCCTACGAGCAGTACTTC. Residues: CASSPSRVGSYEQYF.

The chain has TRBV3-1 (or the pseudogene TRBV3-2) and TRBJ1-2; 9 bases agree with TRBD1. Germline values: CDR1 LGHDT, CDR2 YNNKEL (reference sequence). The ends lost 1 base at V and 12 bases at J; junction bases unmatched: 3. The CDR3 length is 12 residues. CDR3 sequence: CASSQADRGHTF. CDR3 nucleotide sequence: TGTGCCAGCAGCCAAGCGGACAGGGGTCACACCTTC.

This clone was detected only a few times. This chain joins TRBV4-2 and TRBJ1-4; no reliable D call. Germline CDR1 LGHNA, CDR2 YNFKEQ. V was pared by 1 base and J by 13 bases, with 16 bases between. The length of the CDR3 is 14 residues. The CDR3 spells CASSQGGTVRGLFF. The CDR3 nucleotides read TGTGCCAGCAGCCAAGGCGGCACGGTACGGGGACTGTTTTTT.

The rearrangement links TRBV7-2 to TRBJ2-2; 8 bases are shared with TRBD2. Trimming removed 5 bases from V and 5 bases from J; junction bases left unmatched: 4. This CDR3 spans 14 amino acids. CDR1 is SGHTA and CDR2 is FQGNSA in the germline V gene. In nucleotides, the CDR3 is TGTGCCAGCAGCCCGAGCGGGAGAACCGGGGAGCTGTTTTTT. It translates to CASSPSGRTGELFF.

In its sample, this clone was seen a few times. The genes are TRBV5-1 and TRBJ1-2; TRBD1 matches at 7 bases. Germline CDR1 reads SGHRS; CDR2 reads YFSETQ. V lost 0 bases, J lost 5 bases, and 7 bases stayed unmatched. CDR3 length: 15 amino acids. CDR3: CASSLGQGSFYGYTF. CDR3 coding DNA: TGCGCCAGCAGCTTGGGACAGGGCTCATTTTATGGCTACACCTTC.

This clone appeared a single time. The chain has TRBV6-6 and TRBJ1-1, with a possible D match to TRBD1 (6 bases). The CDR3 is made up of 12 amino acids. Germline CDR1 is MNHNY and CDR2 is SVGAGI (reference sequence). V dropped 7 bases and J dropped 7 bases, with 13 bases sitting between them. The CDR3 region is CASTPLQGEAFF. The CDR3 DNA is TGTGCCAGCACCCCACTACAGGGTGAAGCTTTCTTT.

This chain uses TRBV2 with TRBJ1-2; D gene unclear. Trimming stripped 7 bases from V and 2 bases from J, with 14 bases between. CDR3 size: 14 residues. Per the germline V gene, CDR1 is SNHLY and CDR2 is FYNNEI. CDR3 DNA: TGTGCCAGCAATGCGTTCCTGCTGAACTATGGCTACACCTTC. Protein product: CASNAFLLNYGYTF.

The V and J genes are TRBV5-1 and TRBJ2-7; 9 bases agree with TRBD2. Trimming at V came to 3 bases and at J to 7 bases, leaving 11 bases not matched to a gene. The CDR3 has 15 residues. From germline, CDR1 is SGHRS and CDR2 YFSETQ. CDR3 DNA sequence: TGCGCCAGCAGCTCCAATCCCGGGACTAGCTATGAGCAGTACTTC. Encoded protein: CASSSNPGTSYEQYF.

The chain links TRBV6-2 or TRBV6-3 to TRBJ2-6; 7 nucleotides line up with TRBD1. The germline CDR1 and CDR2 sequences are MNHEY and SVGEGT. Germline trimming cut 4 bases from V and 0 bases from J; bases unmatched to any gene: 12. CDR3 length: 19 residues. CDR3 coding DNA: TGTGCCAGCAGTTCCGCCTGGGACAGTGGATTCTCTGGGGCCAACGTCCTGACTTTC. Translated, it gives CASSSAWDSGFSGANVLTF.

This chain connects TRBV5-6 to TRBJ2-1; the match to TRBD1 covers 8 bases. The length of the CDR3 is 17 residues. Germline trimming cut 1 base from V and 7 bases from J; bases unmatched to any gene: 13. Looked up from germline, CDR1 is SGHDT and CDR2 is YYEEEE. The CDR3 here is CASSLRAAGGAWNEQFF. The DNA for the CDR3 is TGTGCCAGCAGCTTGCGGGCTGCAGGGGGCGCGTGGAATGAGCAGTTCTTC.

The rearrangement uses TRBV19 and TRBJ2-1; D possibly corresponds to TRBD1 (6 bases). CDR1 LNHDA and CDR2 SQIVND come from the germline V gene (reference sequence). The CDR3 length is 15 residues. Trimming removed 6 bases at V and 3 bases at J, with 15 bases between. This CDR3 is CASSDRQGFYNEQFF. The CDR3 DNA follows: TGTGCCAGTAGCGATCGGCAGGGGTTCTACAATGAGCAGTTCTTC.

The rearrangement links TRBV9 to TRBJ1-1; D is possibly TRBD1 (6 bases). V was shortened by 3 bases and J by 1 base, with 22 bases between the two germline ends. The CDR3 is 18 residues long. CDR1 and CDR2 (germline): SGDLS, YYNGEE. The DNA of the CDR3 is TGTGCCAGCAGCGACGGGGCCGGGACACTCAAAAGGAACACTGAAGCTTTCTTT. The encoded protein is CASSDGAGTLKRNTEAFF.

This chain connects TRBV12-2 to TRBJ2-1; the DNA was not compared with TRBD2, the D call given in the table. TRBV12-2 is a pseudogene segment. This CDR3 has 16 residues. The DNA of the CDR3 is TGTGCAAGTCGCTTAGGGCTTCCGGGAGTGGGGAATGAGCAGTTCTTC. This encodes CASRLGLPGVGNEQFF.

The table lists this clone with a few counts. The chain has TRBV7-9 and TRBJ1-1; possibly TRBD1 for D (5 bases). The CDR3 is 15 residues long. The V end lost 5 bases, the J end lost 4 bases, and 17 bases lay between the germline ends. Looked up from germline, CDR1 is SEHNR and CDR2 is FQNEAQ (reference sequence). CDR3 sequence (DNA): TGTGCCAGCAGCGCAGCCGCGGCGGGGCCCACTGAAGCTTTCTTT. The encoded protein is CASSAAAAGPTEAFF.

CDR3 bases: TGTGCCAGCAGTTATCCCACCCTTCAGGGCGCAGATACGCAGTATTTT. Amino acid sequence: CASSYPTLQGADTQYF. The rearrangement joins TRBV6-2 or TRBV6-3 to TRBJ2-3, with D maybe TRBD1 (5 bases). Germline CDR1 MNHEY, CDR2 SVGEGT. The V end was cut by 3 bases, the J end by 4 bases, with 17 bases between. This CDR3 contains 16 residues.

Details on this clone: The sample has other DNA sequences that encode this CDR3 too. The CDR3, as DNA: TGTGCCTGGAGTGTATTGGGACAGGGGGCTCAGCCCCAGCATTTT. Translation: CAWSVLGQGAQPQHF. The genes are TRBV30 and TRBJ1-5, with 12 bases that match TRBD1. This CDR3 has 15 residues. With V trimmed by 0 bases and J by 6 bases, 3 bases remained unmatched. Germline V gene lookup returns CDR1 GTSNPN and CDR2 SVGIG (reference sequence).

This clone was recorded at least ten times. The V call is TRBV11-2, the J call TRBJ1-1, with D possibly TRBD1 on 5 matching bases. V lost 5 bases and J 6 bases, leaving 16 bases between the germline ends. This CDR3 has 14 amino acids. Germline V gene lookup returns CDR1 SGHAT and CDR2 FQNNGV. The CDR3 region is CASSRDSSRSEAFF. CDR3 nucleotide sequence: TGTGCCAGCAGCCGGGACTCAAGTCGTTCTGAAGCTTTCTTT.

The V and J genes are TRBV7-2 and TRBJ2-7; 14 bases fit TRBD2. CDR1 is SGHTA and CDR2 is FQGNSA in the germline V gene. V lost 5 bases and J lost 6; bases outside the gene matches: 6. CDR3 size: 15 residues. CDR3 DNA: TGTGCCAGCAGCGTGACTAGCGGGGGGGCGGGCGAGCAGTACTTC. Its translation: CASSVTSGGAGEQYF.

This chain links TRBV28 with TRBJ1-1, with D unclear. Deletions cut 6 bases from V and 1 base from J, with 15 bases between. Germline CDR1 reads MDHEN; CDR2 reads SYDVKM. The CDR3 is 15 residues long. DNA for the CDR3: TGTGCCAGCAGCTCTGCCGGCGGCCAGAACACTGAAGCTTTCTTT. This gives the protein CASSSAGGQNTEAFF. Using reference TRBV28 and TRBJ1-1 for the parts outside the CDR3, the full variable domain is DVKVTQSSRYLVKRTGEKVFLECVQDMDHENMFWYRQDPGLGLRLIYFSYDVKMKEKGDIPEGYSVSREKKERFSLILESASTNQTSMYLCASSSAGGQNTEAFFGQGTRLTVV.

The gene calls are TRBV30 and TRBJ1-6; D call uncertain. Germline V CDR1 and CDR2: GTSNPN, SVGIG (reference sequence). CDR3 length: 13 residues. V lost 0 bases and J lost 11, with 11 bases in between. The CDR3 DNA is TGTGCCTGGAGTGTGGTGCTGGAGGCACCCCTCCACTTT. It translates to CAWSVVLEAPLHF.

V and J are TRBV12-3 or TRBV12-4 and TRBJ2-1; 10 nucleotides match TRBD1. The CDR3 length is 12 residues. Trimming removed 5 bases from V and 14 bases from J; junction bases left unmatched: 6. CDR3 nucleotides: TGTGCCAGCAGTACGACAGGGGGCGCGAAGTTCTTC. It encodes CASSTTGGAKFF.

The rearrangement links TRBV10-1 to TRBJ2-2; 7 nucleotides match TRBD1. CDR1 is WNHNN, CDR2 SYGVQD, per germline (reference sequence). With 0 bases clipped from V and 6 bases from J, the junction kept 4 bases outside the gene matches. This CDR3 is built from 15 residues. CDR3 amino acids: CASSESRGGAGELFF. CDR3 DNA sequence: TGCGCCAGCAGTGAGTCGAGAGGGGGCGCCGGGGAGCTGTTTTTT.

In this sample, this clone turned up a few times. The rearrangement links TRBV18 to TRBJ2-7; tentatively, D is TRBD2 (5 bases). The germline V gene has CDR1 KGHSH and CDR2 LQKENI. The CDR3 totals 19 residues. Deletions cut 5 bases from V and 3 bases from J, with 29 bases between. CDR3 nucleotide sequence: TGTGCCAGCTCAGTGGCGGGCCCCACCCAGGCCAGATGGAACTACGAGCAGTACTTC. The encoded protein is CASSVAGPTQARWNYEQYF.

This chain joins TRBV2 and TRBJ2-1; 7 bases agree with TRBD2. CDR3 length: 16 residues. Unmatched junction bases numbered 8, after V lost 3 bases and J lost 3 bases. The germline CDR1 and CDR2 sequences are SNHLY and FYNNEI. CDR3: CASSEGLLTYYNEQFF. The CDR3 DNA reads TGTGCCAGCAGTGAGGGACTACTGACATACTACAATGAGCAGTTCTTC.